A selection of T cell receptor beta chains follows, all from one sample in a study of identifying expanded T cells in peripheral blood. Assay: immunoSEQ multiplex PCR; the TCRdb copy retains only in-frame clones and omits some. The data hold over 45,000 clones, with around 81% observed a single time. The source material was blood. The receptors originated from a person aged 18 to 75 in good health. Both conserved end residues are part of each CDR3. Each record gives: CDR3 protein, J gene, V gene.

CASSPRTAQETQYF TRBJ2-5 TRBV6-1
CASSSSSAVGETQYF TRBJ2-5 TRBV5-1
CASSQVLAGGRMGSYNEQFF TRBJ2-1 TRBV4-2
CASSLILPQAGGEQYF TRBJ2-3 TRBV7-3
CASRLMGTGYGYTF TRBJ1-2 TRBV5-5
CASRVWGRAYGYTF TRBJ1-2 TRBV5-6
CASSFVQGGMRGYTF TRBJ1-2 TRBV27
CASGLAVRGEQYF TRBJ2-7 TRBV27
CASREGQGGPRNQPQHF TRBJ1-5 TRBV2
CASSVRDRKLRDQPQHF TRBJ1-5 TRBV19
CASIDYPLGTEAFF TRBJ1-1 TRBV6-6
CAWSVPPNRGQYF TRBJ2-3 TRBV30
CAWSADRDTEAFF TRBJ1-1 TRBV30
CASSEGTSNTEAFF TRBJ1-1 TRBV5-1